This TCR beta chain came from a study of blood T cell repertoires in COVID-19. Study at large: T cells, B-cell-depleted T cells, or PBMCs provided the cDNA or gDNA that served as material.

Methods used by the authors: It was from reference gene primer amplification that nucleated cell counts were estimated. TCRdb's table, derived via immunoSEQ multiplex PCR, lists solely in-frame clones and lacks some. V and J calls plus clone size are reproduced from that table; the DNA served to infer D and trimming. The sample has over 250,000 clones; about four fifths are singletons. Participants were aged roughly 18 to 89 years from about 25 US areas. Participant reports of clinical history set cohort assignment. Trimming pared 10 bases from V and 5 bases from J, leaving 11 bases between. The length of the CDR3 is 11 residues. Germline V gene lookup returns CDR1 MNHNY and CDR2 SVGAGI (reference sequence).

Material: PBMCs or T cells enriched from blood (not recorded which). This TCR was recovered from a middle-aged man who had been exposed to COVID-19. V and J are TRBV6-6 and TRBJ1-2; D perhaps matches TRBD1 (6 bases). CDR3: CATWGPYGYTF. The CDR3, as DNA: TGTGCCACCTGGGGGCCGTATGGCTACACCTTC.